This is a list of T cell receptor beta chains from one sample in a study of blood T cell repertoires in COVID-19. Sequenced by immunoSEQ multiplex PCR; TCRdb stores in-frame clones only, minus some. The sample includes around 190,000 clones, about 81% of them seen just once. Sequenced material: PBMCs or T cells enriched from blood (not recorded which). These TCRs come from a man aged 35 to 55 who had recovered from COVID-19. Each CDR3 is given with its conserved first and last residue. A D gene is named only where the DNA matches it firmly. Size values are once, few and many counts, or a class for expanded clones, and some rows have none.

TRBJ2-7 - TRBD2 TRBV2 CASTLTSGRRNEQYF TGTGCCAGCACCCTAACTAGCGGGAGACGCAACGAGCAGTACTTC
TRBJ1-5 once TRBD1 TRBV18 CASSPAGGGNQPQHF TGTGCCAGCTCACCGGCAGGGGGCGGGAATCAGCCCCAGCATTTT
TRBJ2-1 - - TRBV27 CASSLEGSSDYYNEQFF TGTGCCAGCAGTTTAGAAGGGTCGAGCGACTACTACAATGAGCAGTTCTTC
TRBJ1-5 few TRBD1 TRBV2 CARVEWQGAGNQPQHF TGTGCCCGAGTAGAATGGCAGGGGGCCGGCAATCAGCCCCAGCATTTT
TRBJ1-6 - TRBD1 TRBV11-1 CASNDRGGSPLHF TGTGCCAGCAACGACAGGGGGGGGTCACCCCTCCACTTT
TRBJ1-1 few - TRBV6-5 CASSRTGGAGTEAFF TGTGCCAGCAGTCGCACGGGGGGGGCGGGTACTGAAGCTTTCTTT
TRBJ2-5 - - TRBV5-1 CASSDPAGHQETQYF TGCGCCAGCAGCGATCCAGCGGGCCACCAAGAGACCCAGTACTTC
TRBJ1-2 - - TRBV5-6 CASSLSGNGYTF TGTGCCAGCAGCTTGTCAGGGAATGGCTACACCTTC
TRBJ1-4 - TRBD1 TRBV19 CASSRAPGQGEKLFF TGTGCCAGTAGTAGGGCACCGGGACAGGGGGAAAAACTGTTTTTT
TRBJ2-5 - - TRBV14 CASSQDVGVREETQYF TGTGCCAGCAGCCAAGACGTGGGCGTTAGGGAGGAGACCCAGTACTTC
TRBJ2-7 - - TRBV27 CASSHRRDYEQYF TGTGCCAGCAGTCACCGGAGAGACTACGAGCAGTACTTC
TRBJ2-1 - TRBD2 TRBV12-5 CASGLTQSGTSATSSYNEQFF TGTGCTAGTGGTTTGACTCAATCGGGGACTAGCGCAACCAGCTCCTACAATGAGCAGTTCTTC
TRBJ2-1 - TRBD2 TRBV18 CASSPSASGDNEQFF TGTGCCAGCTCACCGTCGGCTAGCGGGGACAATGAGCAGTTCTTC
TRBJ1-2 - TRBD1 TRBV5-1 CASSFFGQGADGYTF TGCGCCAGCAGCTTTTTCGGACAGGGGGCGGATGGCTACACCTTC
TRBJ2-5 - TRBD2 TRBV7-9 CAIRHVAGERETQYF TGTGCCATTAGACACGTAGCGGGGGAGCGAGAGACCCAGTACTTC
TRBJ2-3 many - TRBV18 CASSPPTASTDTQYF TGTGCCAGCTCACCTCCGACAGCTAGCACAGATACGCAGTATTTT
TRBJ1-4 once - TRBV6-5 CASKKGDEKLFF TGTGCCAGCAAAAAGGGGGATGAAAAACTGTTTTTT
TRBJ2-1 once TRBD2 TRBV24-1 CATSDAAAGGKNEQFF TGTGCCACCAGTGATGCCGCAGCGGGGGGCAAGAATGAGCAGTTCTTC
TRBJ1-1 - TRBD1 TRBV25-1 CASSENRDRNLSTEAFF TGTGCCAGCAGTGAAAACCGGGACAGGAATTTGAGCACTGAAGCTTTCTTT
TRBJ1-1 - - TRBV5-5 CASSDYRSLTEAFF TGTGCCAGCAGCGATTACAGGTCTTTGACTGAAGCTTTCTTT
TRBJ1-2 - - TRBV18 CASSSQGRRYYGYTF TGTGCCAGCTCATCACAAGGGCGGAGGTACTATGGCTACACCTTC
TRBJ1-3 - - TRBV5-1 CASSLHRAGSGNTIYF TGCGCCAGCAGCTTGCATAGGGCAGGGTCCGGAAACACCATATATTTT
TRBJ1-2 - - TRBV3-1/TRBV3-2 CASSQDMTGYGYTF TGTGCCAGCAGCCAAGATATGACGGGCTATGGCTACACCTTC
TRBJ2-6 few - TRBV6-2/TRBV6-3 CASSYSLVGGRSGANVLTF TGTGCCAGCAGTTACTCTCTGGTTGGGGGCCGCTCTGGGGCCAACGTCCTGACTTTC
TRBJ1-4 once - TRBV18 CASSPGQGNGEKLFF TGTGCCAGCTCACCGGGTCAGGGAAATGGTGAAAAACTGTTTTTT
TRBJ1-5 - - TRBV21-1 CASSKADRTYSNQPQHF TGTGCCAGCAGCAAAGCCGACAGGACGTATAGCAATCAGCCCCAGCATTTT
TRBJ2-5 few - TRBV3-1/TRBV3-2 CASSLRGASPETQYF TGTGCCAGCAGCCTGCGGGGAGCCAGTCCAGAGACCCAGTACTTC
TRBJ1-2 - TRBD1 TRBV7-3 CASSSGPGGDYGYTF TGTGCCAGCAGCTCCGGCCCAGGGGGCGACTATGGCTACACCTTC
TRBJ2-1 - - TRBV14 CASSQARQREQFF TGTGCCAGCAGCCAAGCCCGACAGAGGGAGCAGTTCTTC
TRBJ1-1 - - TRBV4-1 CASSQVVTGTEAFF TGCGCCAGCAGCCAAGTAGTAACGGGCACTGAAGCTTTCTTT
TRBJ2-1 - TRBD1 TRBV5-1 CASSRPGQGLKSGSSYNEQFF TGCGCCAGCAGCCGTCCGGGACAGGGACTAAAATCTGGTAGCTCCTACAATGAGCAGTTCTTC
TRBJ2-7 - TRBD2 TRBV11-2 CASSQNSGVNYEQYF TGTGCCAGCAGCCAGAATAGCGGGGTGAACTACGAGCAGTACTTC
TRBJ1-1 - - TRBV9 CASSVVSSKPTEAFF TGTGCCAGCAGCGTAGTCTCCAGTAAACCCACTGAAGCTTTCTTT
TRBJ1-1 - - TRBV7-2 CASSFSRDRTEAFF TGTGCCAGCAGCTTCTCGAGGGATAGGACTGAAGCTTTCTTT
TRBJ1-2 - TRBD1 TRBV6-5 CASSTGGINYGYTF TGTGCCAGCTCTACAGGGGGAATAAACTATGGCTACACCTTC
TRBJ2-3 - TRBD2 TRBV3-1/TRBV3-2 CASSQVAGGTDTQYF TGTGCCAGCAGCCAAGTTGCGGGAGGTACAGATACGCAGTATTTT
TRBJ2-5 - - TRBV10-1 CASSDTRAGPYQETQYF TGCGCCAGCAGTGATACCCGCGCAGGCCCATACCAAGAGACCCAGTACTTC
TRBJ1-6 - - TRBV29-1 CSVDPLQELSSYNSPLHF TGCAGCGTTGACCCCCTACAGGAGTTGAGTTCCTATAATTCACCCCTCCACTTT
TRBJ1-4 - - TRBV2 CASRTDRATNEKLFF TGTGCCAGCAGGACCGACAGAGCAACTAATGAAAAACTGTTTTTT
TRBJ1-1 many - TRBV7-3 CASSRTLVNSNTEAFF TGTGCCAGCAGCCGAACTTTGGTGAACAGCAACACTGAAGCTTTCTTT
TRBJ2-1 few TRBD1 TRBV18 CASSPGGQGINEQFF TGTGCCAGCTCACCAGGAGGACAGGGTATCAATGAGCAGTTCTTC